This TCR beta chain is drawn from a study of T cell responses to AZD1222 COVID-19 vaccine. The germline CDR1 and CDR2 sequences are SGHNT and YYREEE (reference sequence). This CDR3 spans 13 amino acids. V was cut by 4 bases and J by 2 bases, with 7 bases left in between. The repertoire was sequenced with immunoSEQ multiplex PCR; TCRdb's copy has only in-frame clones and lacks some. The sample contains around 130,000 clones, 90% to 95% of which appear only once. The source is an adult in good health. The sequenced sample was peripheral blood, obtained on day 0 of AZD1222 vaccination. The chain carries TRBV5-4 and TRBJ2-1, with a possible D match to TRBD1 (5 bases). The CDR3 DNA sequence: TGTGCCAGCAGCGCGGACACCTACAATGAGCAGTTCTTC. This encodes CASSADTYNEQFF.